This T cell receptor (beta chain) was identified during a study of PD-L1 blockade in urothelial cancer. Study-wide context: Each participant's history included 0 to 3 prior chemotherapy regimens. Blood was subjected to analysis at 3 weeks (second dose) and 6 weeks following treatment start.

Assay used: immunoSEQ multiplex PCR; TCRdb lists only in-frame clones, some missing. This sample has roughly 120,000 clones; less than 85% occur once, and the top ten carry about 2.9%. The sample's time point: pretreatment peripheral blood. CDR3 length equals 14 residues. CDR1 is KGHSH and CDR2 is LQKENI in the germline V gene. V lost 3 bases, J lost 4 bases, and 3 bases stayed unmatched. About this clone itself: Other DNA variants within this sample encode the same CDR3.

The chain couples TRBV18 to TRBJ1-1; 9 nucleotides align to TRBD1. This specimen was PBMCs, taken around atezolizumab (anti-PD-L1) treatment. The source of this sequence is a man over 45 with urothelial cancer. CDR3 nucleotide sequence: TGTGCCAGCTCACCGGGACAGGGAGGCACTGAAGCTTTCTTT. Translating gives CASSPGQGGTEAFF.